The TCR beta chain under discussion was sequenced for a study of TIL therapy for anti-PD-1-resistant metastatic lung cancer. The immunoSEQ assay was v3. TCRdb's copy holds only in-frame clones and misses some; the assay was immunoSEQ multiplex PCR. This table has tens of thousands of clones, 80% to 90% appearing once. Germline V gene sequence: CDR1 MNHEY, CDR2 SVGAGI. The CDR3 spans 14 residues. V gave up 2 bases and J gave up 2 bases, with 10 bases separating them. Sample time point: pre-treatment sample, taken before nivolumab and TIL therapy. V gene TRBV6-5 combines with J gene TRBJ2-7, with D perhaps matching TRBD1 or TRBD2 (5 bases each). This clonotype was sampled from a person aged 30 to 80 with non-small cell lung cancer. Here the sequenced sample was blood, taken at baseline. The CDR3 sequence: CASSYIGTTYEQYF. The CDR3 bases are TGTGCCAGCAGTTACATCGGGACCACCTACGAGCAGTACTTC.